The 11 T cell receptor beta chains below all came from one sample that was sequenced in a study of cytomegalovirus exposure and HLA in healthy donors. PCR was performed using 60 Vbeta and 13 Jbeta primers. The data were produced by immunoSEQ multiplex PCR, yet TCRdb's version contains in-frame clones alone and is incomplete. Counted here are 200,000 or so clones, around 64% occurring once; the ten biggest clones make up about 2.8%. Sample: PBMCs. Source of these receptors: a man in his forties or fifties in good health and CMV-seropositive.

CDR3 bases: TGTGCCAGCAGCTTGCCAAGCGGGGGCGGTGAGTACTTC. Translated, it gives CASSLPSGGGEYF. The chain has TRBV5-4 and TRBJ2-5; 8 nucleotides line up with TRBD2. CDR1 is SGHNT and CDR2 is YYREEE in the germline V gene (reference sequence). The CDR3 length is 13 residues. Trimming removed 1 base from V and 12 bases from J; junction bases left unmatched: 8.

CDR3 DNA: TGTGCCAGCAGCCGAACGGGGGGGCCAGATACGCAGTATTTT. Residues: CASSRTGGPDTQYF. The genes are TRBV7-9 and TRBJ2-3, with TRBD2 identical over 8 bases. V gave up 5 bases and J gave up 4 bases; unmatched junction bases: 5. CDR1 SEHNR and CDR2 FQNEAQ come from the germline V gene (reference sequence). The CDR3 is made up of 14 amino acids.

V is TRBV7-2 and J is TRBJ2-7; D is perhaps TRBD1 (6 bases). Trimming left V 5 bases short and J 4 bases short, with 18 bases between. From germline, CDR1 is SGHTA and CDR2 FQGNSA. The CDR3 sequence is 15 residues long. DNA for the CDR3: TGTGCCAGCAGCGGTTACAGGGCTCCATTGTACGAGCAGTACTTC. Its protein product is CASSGYRAPLYEQYF.

V is TRBV5-1 and J is TRBJ2-3; no firm D call. The CDR3 length is 14 residues. The germline CDR1 and CDR2 sequences are SGHRS and YFSETQ. The V end was cut by 4 bases, the J end by 0 bases, with 9 bases between. The chain's CDR3 is CASSGRTSTDTQYF. For the CDR3, the DNA is TGCGCCAGCAGCGGTAGAACTAGCACAGATACGCAGTATTTT.

This clone has a handful of counts. This chain uses TRBV28 with TRBJ1-5; a weak D match, TRBD1 (6 bases). This CDR3 contains 15 residues. Between the trimmed V and J ends, which lost 6 bases and 2 bases, there was a span of 14 bases. CDR1 is MDHEN, CDR2 SYDVKM, per germline. The CDR3 nucleotides are TGTGCCAGCAGCCCGGGAGGGGGTGGCAATCAGCCCCAGCATTTT. This codes for CASSPGGGGNQPQHF.

The genes are TRBV5-1 and TRBJ2-1, with 8 bases lining up with TRBD1. The V gene's germline CDR1 is SGHRS and CDR2 YFSETQ. CDR3 length equals 14 residues. The V gene end was trimmed by 3 bases and the J gene end by 7 bases; junction bases not matched to a gene: 6. CDR3 amino acids: CASSWRTGRNEQFF. Written as DNA, the CDR3 is TGCGCCAGCAGCTGGAGGACAGGGCGGAATGAGCAGTTCTTC. Full variable domain (outside the CDR3, taken from reference TRBV5-1 and TRBJ2-1): KAGVTQTPRYLIKTRGQQVTLSCSPISGHRSVSWYQQTPGQGLQFLFEYFSETQRNKGNFPGRFSGRQFSNSRSEMNVSTLELGDSALYLCASSWRTGRNEQFFGPGTRLTVL.

This clone appeared a single time. The junction shows a germline mismatch at one end, possibly a read error. V gene TRBV7-9 combines with J gene TRBJ1-2; 8 bases agree with TRBD1. This CDR3 has 14 amino acids. CDR1 is SEHNR, CDR2 FQNEAQ, per germline (reference sequence). DNA for the CDR3: TGTTCCAGCAGCTTAGACAGGGGATTAGGCGGCTACACCTTC. It codes for CSSSLDRGLGGYTF.

This chain joins TRBV27 and TRBJ1-5, with 11 bases identical to TRBD1. The germline gives CDR1 MNHEY, CDR2 SMNVEV (reference sequence). The V gene end was trimmed by 4 bases and the J gene end by 5 bases; junction bases not matched to a gene: 4. The CDR3 covers 15 residues. Here the CDR3 DNA reads TGTGCCAGCAGTTCACGGACAGGGGGCGATCAGCCCCAGCATTTT. This codes for CASSSRTGGDQPQHF.

This clone was observed a single time. J is TRBJ1-5 and V is TRBV20-1; D gene ambiguous. V lost 0 bases to trimming and J lost 14 bases, with 11 bases between them. The length of the CDR3 is 11 residues. Germline assignment: CDR1 DFQATT and CDR2 SNEGSKA (reference sequence). In DNA, the CDR3 is TGCAGTGCTAGAGATATGGGCGGGGAGCATTTT. It specifies CSARDMGGEHF.

The chain recombines TRBV6-1 with TRBJ1-1, with D unclear. The CDR3 is 14 residues long. The V gene's germline CDR1 is MNHNS and CDR2 SASEGT. V gave up 2 bases and J gave up 1 base, with 8 bases separating them. The CDR3 spells CASSEIDTNTEAFF. CDR3 sequence (DNA): TGTGCCAGCAGTGAAATCGACACGAACACTGAAGCTTTCTTT.

The chain combines TRBV10-3 with TRBJ2-5; TRBD2 matches 14 bases. Judging by the DNA end, TRBJ2-7 fits better; the J call may be wrong. Germline CDR1 is ENHRY and CDR2 is SYGVKD. The CDR3 sequence is 13 residues long. The CDR3 reads CASGLAGGYEQYF. The DNA of the CDR3 is TGTGCCAGCGGACTAGCGGGAGGCTACGAGCAGTACTTC.